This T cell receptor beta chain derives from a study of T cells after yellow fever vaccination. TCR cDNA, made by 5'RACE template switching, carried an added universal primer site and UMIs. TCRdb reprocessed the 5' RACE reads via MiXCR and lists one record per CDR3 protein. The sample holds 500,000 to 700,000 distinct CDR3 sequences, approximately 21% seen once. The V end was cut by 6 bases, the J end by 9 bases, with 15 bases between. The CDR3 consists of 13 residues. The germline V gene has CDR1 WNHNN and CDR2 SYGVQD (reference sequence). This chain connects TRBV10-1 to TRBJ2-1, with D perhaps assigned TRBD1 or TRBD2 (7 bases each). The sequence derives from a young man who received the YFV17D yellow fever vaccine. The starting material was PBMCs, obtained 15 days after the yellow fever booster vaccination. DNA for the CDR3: TGCGCCAGCAGGGCCTCAGGGGGGGGTGAGCAGTTCTTC. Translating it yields CASRASGGGEQFF.